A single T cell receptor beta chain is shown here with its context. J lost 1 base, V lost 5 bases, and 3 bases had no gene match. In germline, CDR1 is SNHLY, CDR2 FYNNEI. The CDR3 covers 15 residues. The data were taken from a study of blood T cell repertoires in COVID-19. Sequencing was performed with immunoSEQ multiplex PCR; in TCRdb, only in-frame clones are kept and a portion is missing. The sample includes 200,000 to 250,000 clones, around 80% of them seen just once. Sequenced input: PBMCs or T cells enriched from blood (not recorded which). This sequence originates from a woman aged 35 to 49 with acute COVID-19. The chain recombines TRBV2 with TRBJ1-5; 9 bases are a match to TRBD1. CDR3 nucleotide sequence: TGTGCCAGCAGTCAAGGACAGGGGAGCAATCAGCCCCAGCATTTT. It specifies CASSQGQGSNQPQHF.